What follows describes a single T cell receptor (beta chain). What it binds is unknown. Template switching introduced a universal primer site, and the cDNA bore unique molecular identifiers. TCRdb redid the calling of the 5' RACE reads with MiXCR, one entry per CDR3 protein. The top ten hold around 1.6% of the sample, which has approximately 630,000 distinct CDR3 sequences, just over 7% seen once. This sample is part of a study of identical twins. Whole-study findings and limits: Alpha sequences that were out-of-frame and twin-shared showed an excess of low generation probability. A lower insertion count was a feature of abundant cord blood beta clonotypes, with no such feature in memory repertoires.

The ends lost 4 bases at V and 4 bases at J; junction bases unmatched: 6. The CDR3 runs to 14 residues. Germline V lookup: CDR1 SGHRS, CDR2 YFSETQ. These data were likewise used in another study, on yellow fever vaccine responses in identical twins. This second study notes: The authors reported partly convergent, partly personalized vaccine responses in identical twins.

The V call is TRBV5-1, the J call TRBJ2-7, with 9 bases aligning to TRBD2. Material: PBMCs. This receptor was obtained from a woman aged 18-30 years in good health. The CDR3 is CASSPDSGRYEQYF. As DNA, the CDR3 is TGCGCCAGCAGCCCGGACAGCGGGAGGTACGAGCAGTACTTC.